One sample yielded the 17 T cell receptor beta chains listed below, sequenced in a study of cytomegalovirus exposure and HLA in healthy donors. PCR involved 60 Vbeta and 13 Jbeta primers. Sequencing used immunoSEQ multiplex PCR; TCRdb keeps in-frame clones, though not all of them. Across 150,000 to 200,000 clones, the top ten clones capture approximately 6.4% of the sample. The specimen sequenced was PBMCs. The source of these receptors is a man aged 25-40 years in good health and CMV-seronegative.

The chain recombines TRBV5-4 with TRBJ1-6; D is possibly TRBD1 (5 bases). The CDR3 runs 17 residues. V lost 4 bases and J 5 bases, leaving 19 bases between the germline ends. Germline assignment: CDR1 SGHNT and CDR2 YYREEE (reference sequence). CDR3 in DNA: TGTGCCAGCAGCCGGGGGGGGGTGGTTGCTAATAATTCACCCCTCCACTTT. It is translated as CASSRGGVVANNSPLHF.

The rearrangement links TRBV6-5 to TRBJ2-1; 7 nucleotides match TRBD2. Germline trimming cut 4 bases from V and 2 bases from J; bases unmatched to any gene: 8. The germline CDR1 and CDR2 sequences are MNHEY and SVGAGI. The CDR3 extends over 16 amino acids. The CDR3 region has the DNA TGTGCCAGCAGTTCCCTGGGGGGGGGTCCCTACAATGAGCAGTTCTTC. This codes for CASSSLGGGPYNEQFF.

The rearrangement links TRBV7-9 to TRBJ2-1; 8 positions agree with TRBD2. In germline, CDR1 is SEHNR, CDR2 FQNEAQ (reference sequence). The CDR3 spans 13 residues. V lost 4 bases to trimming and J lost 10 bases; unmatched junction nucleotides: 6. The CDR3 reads CASSWASGPEQFF. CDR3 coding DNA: TGTGCCAGCAGCTGGGCTAGCGGGCCCGAGCAGTTCTTC.

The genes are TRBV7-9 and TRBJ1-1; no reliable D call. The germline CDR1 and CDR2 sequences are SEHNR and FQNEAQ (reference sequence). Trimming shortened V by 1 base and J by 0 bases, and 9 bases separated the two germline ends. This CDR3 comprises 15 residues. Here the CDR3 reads CASSLVSVLNTEAFF. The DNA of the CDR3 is TGTGCCAGCAGCTTAGTGTCAGTGTTGAACACTGAAGCTTTCTTT.

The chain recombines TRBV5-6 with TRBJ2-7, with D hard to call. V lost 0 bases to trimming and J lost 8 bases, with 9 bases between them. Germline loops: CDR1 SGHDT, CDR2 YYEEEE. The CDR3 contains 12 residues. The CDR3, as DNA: TGTGCCAGCAGCTTGGTAACAGAACAGCAGTACTTC. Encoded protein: CASSLVTEQQYF.

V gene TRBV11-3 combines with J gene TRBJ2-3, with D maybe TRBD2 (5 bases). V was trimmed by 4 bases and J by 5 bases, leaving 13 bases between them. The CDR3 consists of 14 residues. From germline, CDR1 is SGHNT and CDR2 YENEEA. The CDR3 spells CASSSRQAEDTQYF. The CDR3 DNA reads TGTGCCAGCAGCTCTAGGCAAGCGGAAGATACGCAGTATTTT.

This CDR3 is CASSRAGGGEQYF. The CDR3 DNA reads as TGTGCCAGCAGCCGGGCGGGCGGAGGCGAGCAGTACTTC. The chain has TRBV7-9 and TRBJ2-7; D might be TRBD2 (5 bases). Trimming took 5 bases from V and 6 from J, leaving 14 bases between them. Germline V gene data show CDR1 as SEHNR and CDR2 as FQNEAQ (reference sequence). The CDR3 contains 13 residues.

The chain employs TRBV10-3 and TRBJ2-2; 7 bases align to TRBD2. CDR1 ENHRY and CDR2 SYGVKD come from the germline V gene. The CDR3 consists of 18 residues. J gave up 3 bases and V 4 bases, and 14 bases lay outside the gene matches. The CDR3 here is CAISGLGRELAYTGELFF. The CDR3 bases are TGTGCCATCAGTGGGCTCGGGCGGGAGCTTGCGTACACCGGGGAGCTGTTTTTT.

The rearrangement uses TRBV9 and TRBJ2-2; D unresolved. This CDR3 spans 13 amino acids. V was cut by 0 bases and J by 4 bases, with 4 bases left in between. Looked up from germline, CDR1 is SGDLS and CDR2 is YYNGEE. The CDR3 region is CASSVVGTGELFF. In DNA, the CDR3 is TGTGCCAGCAGCGTAGTCGGCACCGGGGAGCTGTTTTTT.

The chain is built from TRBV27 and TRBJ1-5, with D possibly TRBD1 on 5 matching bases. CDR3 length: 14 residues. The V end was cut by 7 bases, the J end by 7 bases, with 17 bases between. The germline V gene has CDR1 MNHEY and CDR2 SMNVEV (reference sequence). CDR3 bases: TGTGCCAGCAACCCAGGACAATATGACCAGCCCCAGCATTTT. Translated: CASNPGQYDQPQHF.

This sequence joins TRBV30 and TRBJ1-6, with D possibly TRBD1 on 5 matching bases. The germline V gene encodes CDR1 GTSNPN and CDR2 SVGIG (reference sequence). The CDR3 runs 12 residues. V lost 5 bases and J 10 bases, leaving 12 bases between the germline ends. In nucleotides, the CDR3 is TGTGCCTGGCTCAGGGATGGGTCACCCCTCCACTTT. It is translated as CAWLRDGSPLHF.

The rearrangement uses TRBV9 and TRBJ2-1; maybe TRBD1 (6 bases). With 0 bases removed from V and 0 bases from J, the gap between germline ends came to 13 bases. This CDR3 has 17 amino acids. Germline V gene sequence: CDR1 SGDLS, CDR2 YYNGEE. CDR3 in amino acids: CASSVEGVPFSYNEQFF. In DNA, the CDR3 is TGTGCCAGCAGCGTAGAGGGGGTGCCGTTCTCCTACAATGAGCAGTTCTTC.

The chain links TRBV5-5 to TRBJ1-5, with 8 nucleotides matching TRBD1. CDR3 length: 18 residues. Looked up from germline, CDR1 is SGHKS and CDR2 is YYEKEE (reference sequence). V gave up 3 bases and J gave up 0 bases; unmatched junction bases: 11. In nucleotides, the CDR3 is TGTGCCAGCAGCTCCCGTGGACAGGGAGGATATAGCAATCAGCCCCAGCATTTT. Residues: CASSSRGQGGYSNQPQHF.

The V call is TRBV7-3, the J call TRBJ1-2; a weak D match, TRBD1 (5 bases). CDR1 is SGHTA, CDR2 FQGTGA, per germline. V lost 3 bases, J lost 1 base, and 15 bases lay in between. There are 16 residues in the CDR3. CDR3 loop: CASSFRPLDSNYGYTF. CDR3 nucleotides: TGTGCCAGCAGCTTCCGCCCTCTTGACAGTAACTATGGCTACACCTTC.

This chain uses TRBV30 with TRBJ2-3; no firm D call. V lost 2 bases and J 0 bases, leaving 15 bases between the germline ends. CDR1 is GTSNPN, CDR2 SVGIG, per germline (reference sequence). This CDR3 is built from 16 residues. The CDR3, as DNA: TGTGCCTGGAGTATACTCTCAGGAACCAGCACAGATACGCAGTATTTT. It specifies CAWSILSGTSTDTQYF.

CDR3 nucleotides: TGTGCCAGCTCAGGGGCGGGGGGGCTTTACTACGAGCAGTACTTC. Encoded protein: CASSGAGGLYYEQYF. The V and J genes are TRBV25-1 and TRBJ2-7, with TRBD2 matching over 9 bases. With V trimmed by 8 bases and J by 3 bases, 11 bases remained unmatched. CDR1 is MGHDK and CDR2 is SYGVNS in the germline V gene. The CDR3 has 15 amino acids.

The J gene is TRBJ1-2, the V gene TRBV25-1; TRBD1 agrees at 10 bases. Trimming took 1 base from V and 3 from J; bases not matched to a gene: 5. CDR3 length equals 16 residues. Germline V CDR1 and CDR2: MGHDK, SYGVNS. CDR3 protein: CASSELGTGAHYGYTF. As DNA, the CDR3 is TGTGCCAGCAGTGAATTGGGGACAGGGGCGCACTATGGCTACACCTTC.